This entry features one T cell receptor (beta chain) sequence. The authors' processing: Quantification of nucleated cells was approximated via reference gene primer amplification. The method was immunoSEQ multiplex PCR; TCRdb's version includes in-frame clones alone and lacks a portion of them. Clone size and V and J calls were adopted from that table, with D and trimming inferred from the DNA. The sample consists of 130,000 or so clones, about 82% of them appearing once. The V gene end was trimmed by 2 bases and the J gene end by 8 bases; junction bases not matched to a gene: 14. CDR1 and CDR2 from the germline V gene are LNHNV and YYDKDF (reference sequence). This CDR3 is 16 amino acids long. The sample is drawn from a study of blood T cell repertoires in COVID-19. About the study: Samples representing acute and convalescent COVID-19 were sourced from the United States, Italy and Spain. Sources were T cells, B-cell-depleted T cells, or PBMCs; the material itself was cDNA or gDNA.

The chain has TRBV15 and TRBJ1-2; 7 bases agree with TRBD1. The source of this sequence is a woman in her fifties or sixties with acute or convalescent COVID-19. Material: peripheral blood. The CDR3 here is CATSRPIINRGGGYTF. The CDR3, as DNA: TGTGCCACCAGCAGACCGATAATCAACAGGGGTGGAGGCTACACCTTC.